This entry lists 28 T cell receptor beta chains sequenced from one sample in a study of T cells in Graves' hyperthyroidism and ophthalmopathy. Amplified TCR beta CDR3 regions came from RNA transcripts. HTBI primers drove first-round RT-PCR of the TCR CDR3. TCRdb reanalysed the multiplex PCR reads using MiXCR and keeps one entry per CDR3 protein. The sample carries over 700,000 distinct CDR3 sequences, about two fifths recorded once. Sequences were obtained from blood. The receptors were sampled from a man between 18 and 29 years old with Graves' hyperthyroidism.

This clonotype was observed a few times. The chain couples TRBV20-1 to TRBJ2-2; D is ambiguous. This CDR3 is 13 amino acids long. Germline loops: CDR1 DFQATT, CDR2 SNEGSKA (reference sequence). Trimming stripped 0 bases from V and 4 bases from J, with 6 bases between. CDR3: CSARDRTTGELFF. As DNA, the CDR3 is TGCAGTGCTAGAGATAGGACCACCGGGGAGCTGTTTTTT.

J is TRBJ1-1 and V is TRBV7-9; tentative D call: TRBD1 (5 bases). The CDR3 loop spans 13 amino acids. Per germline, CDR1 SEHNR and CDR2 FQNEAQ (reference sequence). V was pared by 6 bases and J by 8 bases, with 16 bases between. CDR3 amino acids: CASSYRGPYEAFF. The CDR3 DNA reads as TGTGCCAGCAGTTACCGGGGCCCCTACGAAGCTTTCTTT.

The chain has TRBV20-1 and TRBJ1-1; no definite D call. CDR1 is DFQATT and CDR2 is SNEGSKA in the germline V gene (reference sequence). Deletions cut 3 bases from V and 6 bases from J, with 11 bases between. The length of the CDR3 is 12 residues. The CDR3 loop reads CSASGLKPEAFF. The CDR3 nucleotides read TGCAGTGCTAGCGGGTTGAAACCTGAAGCTTTCTTT.

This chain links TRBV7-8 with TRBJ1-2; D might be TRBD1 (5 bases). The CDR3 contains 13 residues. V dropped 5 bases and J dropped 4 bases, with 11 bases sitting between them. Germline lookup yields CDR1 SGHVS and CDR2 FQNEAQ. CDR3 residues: CASSRDGSYGYTF. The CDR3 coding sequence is TGTGCCAGCAGCCGGGACGGATCCTATGGCTACACCTTC.

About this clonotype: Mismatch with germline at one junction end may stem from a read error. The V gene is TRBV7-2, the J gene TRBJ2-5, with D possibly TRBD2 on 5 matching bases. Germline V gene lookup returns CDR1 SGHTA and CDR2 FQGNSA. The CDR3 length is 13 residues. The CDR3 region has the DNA TGTGCCAGCAGCCTAGGACTGCAAGGCTTCAGATCCTTC. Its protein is CASSLGLQGFRSF. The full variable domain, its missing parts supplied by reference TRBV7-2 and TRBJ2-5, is GAGVSQSPSNKVTEKGKDVELRCDPISGHTALYWYRQSLGQGLEFLIYFQGNSAPDKSGLPSDRFSAERTGGSVSTLTIQRTQQEDSAVYLCASSLGLQGFRSFGPGTRLLVL.

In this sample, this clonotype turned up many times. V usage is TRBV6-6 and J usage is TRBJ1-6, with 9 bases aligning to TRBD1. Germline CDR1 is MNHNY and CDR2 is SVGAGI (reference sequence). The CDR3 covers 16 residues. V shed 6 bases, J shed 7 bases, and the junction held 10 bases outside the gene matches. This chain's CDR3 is CASSFGQGIGNSPLHF. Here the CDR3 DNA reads TGTGCCAGCAGCTTCGGACAGGGGATAGGCAATTCACCCCTCCACTTT.

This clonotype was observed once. The CDR3 bases are TGTGCTAGCAGCCCAGCTGGGACTAGCGGAGTCTACGAGCAGTACTTC. Its translation: CASSPAGTSGVYEQYF. This rearrangement joins TRBV12-5 to TRBJ2-7; 11 bases agree with TRBD2. This CDR3 is 16 amino acids long. The trim removed 9 bases at V and 3 bases at J, leaving 13 bases unmatched. Germline V CDR1 and CDR2: LGHNT, FRNRAP. The whole variable domain, filled in from reference TRBV12-5 and TRBJ2-7, reads DARVTQTPRHKVTEMGQEVTMRCQPILGHNTVFWYRQTMMQGLELLAYFRNRAPLDDSGMPKDRFSAEMPDATLATLKIQPSEPRDSAVYFCASSPAGTSGVYEQYFGPGTRLTVT.

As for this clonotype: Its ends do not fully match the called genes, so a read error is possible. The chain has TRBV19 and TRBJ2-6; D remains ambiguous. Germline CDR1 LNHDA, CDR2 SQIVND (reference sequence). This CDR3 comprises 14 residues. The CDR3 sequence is CASSSPSGTNVLTF. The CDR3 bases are TGTGCCAGTAGTTCTCCGTCTGGGACCAACGTCCTGACTTTC.

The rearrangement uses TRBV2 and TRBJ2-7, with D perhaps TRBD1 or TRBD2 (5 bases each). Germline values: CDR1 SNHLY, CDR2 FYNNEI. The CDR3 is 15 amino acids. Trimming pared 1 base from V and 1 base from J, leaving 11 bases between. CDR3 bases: TGTGCCAGCAGTGAAGTCAGGGACCGATCCTACGAGCAGTACTTC. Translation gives CASSEVRDRSYEQYF.

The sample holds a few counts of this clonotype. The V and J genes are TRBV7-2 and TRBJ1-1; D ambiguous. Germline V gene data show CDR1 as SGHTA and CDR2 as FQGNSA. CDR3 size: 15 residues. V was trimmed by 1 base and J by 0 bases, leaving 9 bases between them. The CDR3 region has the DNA TGTGCCAGCAGCTTAGATCACCCCTTGAACACTGAAGCTTTCTTT. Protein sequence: CASSLDHPLNTEAFF. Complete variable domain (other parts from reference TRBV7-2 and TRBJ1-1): GAGVSQSPSNKVTEKGKDVELRCDPISGHTALYWYRQSLGQGLEFLIYFQGNSAPDKSGLPSDRFSAERTGGSVSTLTIQRTQQEDSAVYLCASSLDHPLNTEAFFGQGTRLTVV.

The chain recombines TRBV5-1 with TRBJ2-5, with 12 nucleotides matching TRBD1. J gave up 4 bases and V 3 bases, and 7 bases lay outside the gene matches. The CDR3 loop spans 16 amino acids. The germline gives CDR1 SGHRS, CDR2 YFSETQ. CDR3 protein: CASSSTGQGARETQYF. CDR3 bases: TGCGCCAGCAGCTCCACGGGACAGGGGGCGCGAGAGACCCAGTACTTC. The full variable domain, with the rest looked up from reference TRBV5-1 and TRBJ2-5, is KAGVTQTPRYLIKTRGQQVTLSCSPISGHRSVSWYQQTPGQGLQFLFEYFSETQRNKGNFPGRFSGRQFSNSRSEMNVSTLELGDSALYLCASSSTGQGARETQYFGPGTRLLVL.

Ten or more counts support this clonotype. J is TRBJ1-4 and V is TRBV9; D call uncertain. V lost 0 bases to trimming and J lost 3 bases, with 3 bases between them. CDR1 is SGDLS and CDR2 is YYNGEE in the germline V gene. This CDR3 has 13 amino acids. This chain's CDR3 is CASSVGANEKLFF. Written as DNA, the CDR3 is TGTGCCAGCAGCGTAGGCGCTAATGAAAAACTGTTTTTT.

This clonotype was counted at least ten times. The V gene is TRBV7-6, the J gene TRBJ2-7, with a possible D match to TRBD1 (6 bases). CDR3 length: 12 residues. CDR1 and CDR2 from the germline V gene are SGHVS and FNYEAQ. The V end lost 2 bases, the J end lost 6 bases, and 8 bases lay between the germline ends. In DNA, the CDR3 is TGTGCCAGCAGCTTATCCAGGGGCGAGCAGTACTTC. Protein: CASSLSRGEQYF.

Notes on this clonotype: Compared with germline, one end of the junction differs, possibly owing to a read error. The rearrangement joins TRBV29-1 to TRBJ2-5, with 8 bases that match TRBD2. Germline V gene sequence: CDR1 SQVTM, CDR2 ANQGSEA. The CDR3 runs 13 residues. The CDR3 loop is CGVEIAGQETQYF. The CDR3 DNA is TGCGGCGTTGAAATAGCGGGACAAGAGACCCAGTACTTC.

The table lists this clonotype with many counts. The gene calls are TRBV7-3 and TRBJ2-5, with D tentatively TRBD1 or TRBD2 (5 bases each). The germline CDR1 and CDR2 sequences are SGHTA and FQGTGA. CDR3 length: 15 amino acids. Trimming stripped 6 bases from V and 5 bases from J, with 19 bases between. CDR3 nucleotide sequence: TGTGCCAGCAGTCCTGGGGCGAGGGGTCGGGAGACCCAGTACTTC. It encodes CASSPGARGRETQYF. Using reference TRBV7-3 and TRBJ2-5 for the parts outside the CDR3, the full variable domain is GAGVSQTPSNKVTEKGKYVELRCDPISGHTALYWYRQSLGQGPEFLIYFQGTGAADDSGLPNDRFFAVRPEGSVSTLKIQRTERGDSAVYLCASSPGARGRETQYFGPGTRLLVL.

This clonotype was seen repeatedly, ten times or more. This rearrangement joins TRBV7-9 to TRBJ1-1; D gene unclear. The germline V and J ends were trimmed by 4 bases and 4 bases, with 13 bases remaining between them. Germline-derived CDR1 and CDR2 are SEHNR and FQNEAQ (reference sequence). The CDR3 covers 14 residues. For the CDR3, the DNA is TGTGCCAGCAGCTACGGATTGAGCGGCACTGAAGCTTTCTTT. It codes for CASSYGLSGTEAFF.

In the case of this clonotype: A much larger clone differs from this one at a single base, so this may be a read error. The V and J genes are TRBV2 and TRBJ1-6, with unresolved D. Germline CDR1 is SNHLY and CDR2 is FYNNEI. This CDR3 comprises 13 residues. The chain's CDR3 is CASSGSQSSPLNF. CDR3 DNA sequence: TGTGCCAGCAGTGGATCCCAGAGTTCACCCCTCAACTTT.

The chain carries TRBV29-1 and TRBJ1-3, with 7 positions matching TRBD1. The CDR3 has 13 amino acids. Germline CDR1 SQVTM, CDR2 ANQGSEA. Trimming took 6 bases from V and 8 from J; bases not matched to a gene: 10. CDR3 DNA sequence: TGCAGCGTAGGTAACAGGGGAGGGGACACCATATATTTT. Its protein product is CSVGNRGGDTIYF.

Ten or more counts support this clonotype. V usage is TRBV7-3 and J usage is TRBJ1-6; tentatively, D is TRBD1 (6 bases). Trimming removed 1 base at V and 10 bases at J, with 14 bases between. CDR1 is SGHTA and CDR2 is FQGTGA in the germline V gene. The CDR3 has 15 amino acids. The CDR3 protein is CASSLRGTLDSPLHF. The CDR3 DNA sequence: TGTGCCAGCAGCTTAAGGGGGACATTGGACTCACCCCTCCACTTT.

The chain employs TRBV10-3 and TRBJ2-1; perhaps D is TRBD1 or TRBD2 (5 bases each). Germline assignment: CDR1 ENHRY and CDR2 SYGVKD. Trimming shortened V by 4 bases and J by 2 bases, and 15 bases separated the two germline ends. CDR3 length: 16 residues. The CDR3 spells CAISADSMTTYNEQFF. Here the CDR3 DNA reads TGTGCCATCAGTGCCGACAGCATGACTACCTACAATGAGCAGTTCTTC.

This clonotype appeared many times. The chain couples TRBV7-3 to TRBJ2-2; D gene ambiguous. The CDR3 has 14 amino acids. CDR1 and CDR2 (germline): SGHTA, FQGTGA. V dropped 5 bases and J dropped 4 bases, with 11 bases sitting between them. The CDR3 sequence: CASSATLSTGELFF. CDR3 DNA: TGTGCCAGCAGCGCCACACTTAGCACCGGGGAGCTGTTTTTT.

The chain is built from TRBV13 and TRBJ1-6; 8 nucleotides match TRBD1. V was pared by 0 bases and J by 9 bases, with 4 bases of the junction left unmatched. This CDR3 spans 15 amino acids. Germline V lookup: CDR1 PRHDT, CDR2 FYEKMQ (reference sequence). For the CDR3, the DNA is TGTGCCAGCAGCTTAGGCTCTGGACAGGGTTCACCCCTCCACTTT. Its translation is CASSLGSGQGSPLHF.

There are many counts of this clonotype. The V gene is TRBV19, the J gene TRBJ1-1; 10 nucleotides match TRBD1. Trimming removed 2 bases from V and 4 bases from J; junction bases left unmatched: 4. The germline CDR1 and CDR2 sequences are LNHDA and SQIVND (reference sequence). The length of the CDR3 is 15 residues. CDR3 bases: TGTGCCAGTAGTATAAGACAGGGGGCGTCCACTGAAGCTTTCTTT. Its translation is CASSIRQGASTEAFF.

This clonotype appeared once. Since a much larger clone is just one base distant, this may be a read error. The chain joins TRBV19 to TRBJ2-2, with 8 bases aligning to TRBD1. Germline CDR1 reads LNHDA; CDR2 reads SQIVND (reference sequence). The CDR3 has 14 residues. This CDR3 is CASGAGGIVGEPFF. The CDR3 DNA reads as TGTGCCAGTGGGGCAGGGGGCATCGTCGGGGAGCCGTTTTTT.

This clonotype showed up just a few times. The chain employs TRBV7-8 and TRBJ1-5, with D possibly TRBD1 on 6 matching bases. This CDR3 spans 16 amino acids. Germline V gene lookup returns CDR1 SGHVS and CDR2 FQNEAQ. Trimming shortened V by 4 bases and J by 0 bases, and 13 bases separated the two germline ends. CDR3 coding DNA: TGTGCCAGCAGCTCCTCAGGGGCTAATAGCAATCAGCCCCAGCATTTT. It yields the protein CASSSSGANSNQPQHF.

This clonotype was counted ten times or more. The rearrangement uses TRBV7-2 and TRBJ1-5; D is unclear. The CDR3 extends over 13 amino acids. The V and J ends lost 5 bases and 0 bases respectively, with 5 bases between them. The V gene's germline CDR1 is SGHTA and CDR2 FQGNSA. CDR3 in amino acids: CASSHNSNQPQHF. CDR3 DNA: TGTGCCAGCAGCCATAATAGCAATCAGCCCCAGCATTTT.

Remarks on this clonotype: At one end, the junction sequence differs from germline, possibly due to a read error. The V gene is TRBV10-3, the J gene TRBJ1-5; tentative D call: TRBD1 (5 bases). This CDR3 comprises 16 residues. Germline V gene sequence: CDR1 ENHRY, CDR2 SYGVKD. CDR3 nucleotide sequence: TGTGCCAGCAGTGTGGGGGGACGGATTAGCAATCAGCCCCAGCATTTT. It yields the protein CASSVGGRISNQPQHF.

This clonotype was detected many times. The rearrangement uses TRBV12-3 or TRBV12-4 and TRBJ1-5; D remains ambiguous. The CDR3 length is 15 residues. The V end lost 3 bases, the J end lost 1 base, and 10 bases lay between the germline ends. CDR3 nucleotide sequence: TGTGCCAGCAGTTTTGACCTTGACAGCAATCAGCCCCAGCATTTT. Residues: CASSFDLDSNQPQHF.